This T cell receptor beta chain was identified in a study of T cell repertoires in cytomegalovirus infection. The wider study: It was the public TCR beta signatures that indicated both CMV infection and matching HLA type.

Concerning this clonotype: Its antigen is currently unknown.

Germline CDR1 reads SGHDT; CDR2 reads YYEEEE. V was pared by 4 bases and J by 2 bases, with 16 bases between. This CDR3 contains 15 residues. General study points: HLA-C-restricted CMV clonotypes gave the most frequent clonotype in two of eight donors.

TCRdb reprocessed the reads via MiXCR and lists one record per CDR3 protein. The sample includes 300,000 to 400,000 distinct CDR3 sequences, around a sixth of them seen just once. The chain couples TRBV5-6 to TRBJ2-7; D is unresolved. This TCR was sampled from a human donor in good health (CMV status not recorded). Some clones in this sample may be carry-over from other donors' samples. The sequencing input was PBMCs. The DNA for the CDR3 is TGTGCCAGCAGCCTTTGGGGTTCGTCCGCCTACGAGCAGTACTTC. Encoded protein: CASSLWGSSAYEQYF.